Each of the 7 T cell receptor beta chains below was sequenced from the same sample in a study of T cell responses to AZD1222 COVID-19 vaccine. Libraries were prepared by immunoSEQ multiplex PCR; TCRdb keeps only in-frame clonotypes and omits some of them. The data hold about 140,000 clones, with 80% to 95% observed a single time. The sequencing here drew on peripheral blood, taken on day 0 of MenACWY control vaccination. The receptor set was obtained from an adult in good health.

This chain links TRBV27 with TRBJ2-1; D is possibly TRBD2 (5 bases). Trimming stripped 7 bases from V and 0 bases from J, with 16 bases between. This CDR3 has 16 residues. Germline V CDR1 and CDR2: MNHEY, SMNVEV (reference sequence). The DNA of the CDR3 is TGTGCCAGCAAAACCGGGATCCTAAACTCCTACAATGAGCAGTTCTTC. It is translated as CASKTGILNSYNEQFF.

The rearrangement uses TRBV2 and TRBJ1-2, with D unresolved. Trimming pared 7 bases from V and 0 bases from J, leaving 9 bases between. This CDR3 spans 13 amino acids. The germline V gene encodes CDR1 SNHLY and CDR2 FYNNEI. Here the CDR3 DNA reads TGTGCCAGCATGAGCAGGTCTAACTATGGCTACACCTTC. It encodes CASMSRSNYGYTF.

J is TRBJ2-3 and V is TRBV9, with a possible D match to TRBD1 (5 bases). Trimming took 3 bases from V and 0 from J, leaving 14 bases between them. In germline, CDR1 is SGDLS, CDR2 YYNGEE. This CDR3 has 16 residues. The CDR3 sequence is CASSANKGVSTDTQYF. For the CDR3, the DNA is TGTGCCAGCAGCGCCAACAAAGGGGTTAGCACAGATACGCAGTATTTT.

The genes are TRBV5-1 and TRBJ2-3, with 9 bases lining up with TRBD2. The CDR3 runs to 16 residues. The V gene end was trimmed by 0 bases and the J gene end by 5 bases; junction bases not matched to a gene: 7. CDR1 is SGHRS and CDR2 is YFSETQ in the germline V gene. Here the CDR3 DNA reads TGCGCCAGCAGCTTGGCAGAACTAGCGGGCCTAGATACGCAGTATTTT. This encodes CASSLAELAGLDTQYF.

This chain connects TRBV7-9 to TRBJ2-3; the D gene is possibly TRBD2 (7 bases). This CDR3 comprises 15 residues. Looked up from germline, CDR1 is SEHNR and CDR2 is FQNEAQ (reference sequence). V lost 0 bases and J 4 bases, leaving 11 bases between the germline ends. The CDR3 DNA sequence: TGTGCCAGCAGCTTAGCGGGGGGGGCCTCAGATACGCAGTATTTT. Translated, it gives CASSLAGGASDTQYF. Filled out from reference TRBV7-9 and TRBJ2-3, the complete variable domain reads DTGVSQNPRHKITKRGQNVTFRCDPISEHNRLYWYRQTLGQGPEFLTYFQNEAQLEKSRLLSDRFSAERPKGSFSTLEIQRTEQGDSAMYLCASSLAGGASDTQYFGPGTRLTVL.

This clone occurred once. CDR3 sequence reads: CASSLSAGVDTQYF. The CDR3 coding sequence is TGTGCCAGCAGCCTCTCCGCGGGGGTAGATACGCAGTATTTT. The chain recombines TRBV7-2 with TRBJ2-3; 7 bases fit TRBD2. There are 14 residues in the CDR3. The V and J ends lost 5 bases and 5 bases, in that order; junction bases with no gene match: 7. Per the germline V gene, CDR1 is SGHTA and CDR2 is FQGNSA.

This chain connects TRBV28 to TRBJ1-2; 8 bases are shared with TRBD1. Per germline, CDR1 MDHEN and CDR2 SYDVKM. After removal of 6 bases from V and 4 bases from J, the junction contained 10 bases not matched to a gene. This CDR3 contains 15 residues. CDR3: CASSGAGQGGYGYTF. CDR3 DNA sequence: TGTGCCAGCAGCGGCGCCGGACAGGGAGGCTATGGCTACACCTTC.